Below are 23 T cell receptor beta chains sequenced from a single sample in a study of CD8 T cells in Susac syndrome. An amount of RNA that ranged from roughly 0.5 to 1 ug was reverse transcribed with random hexamers. In TCRdb, the immunoSEQ multiplex PCR reads were re-called with MiXCR into one record per CDR3 protein. This table holds about 200,000 distinct CDR3 sequences, 95% found once. Sequences were obtained from CD4+ T cells from PBMCs. All receptors derive from a human donor in good health.

The genes are TRBV6-5 and TRBJ1-2; D perhaps matches TRBD1 (5 bases). V was trimmed by 5 bases and J by 8 bases, leaving 21 bases between them. CDR3 length equals 15 residues. Germline V gives CDR1 MNHEY, CDR2 SVGAGI. The DNA for the CDR3 is TGTGCCAGCAGTCCCGAGGCAGGGATAACGAGGGGCTACACCTTC. Protein product: CASSPEAGITRGYTF.

This sequence joins TRBV5-1 and TRBJ2-7; 9 bases fit TRBD1. The V and J ends lost 4 bases and 12 bases, in that order; junction bases with no gene match: 8. From germline, CDR1 is SGHRS and CDR2 YFSETQ. The CDR3 length is 12 residues. The CDR3 loop reads CASSPRDRVPYV. CDR3 coding DNA: TGCGCCAGCAGCCCCCGGGACAGGGTACCGTACGTC.

The chain has TRBV28 and TRBJ1-2; D possibly corresponds to TRBD1 (5 bases). In germline, CDR1 is MDHEN, CDR2 SYDVKM. V was trimmed by 8 bases and J by 4 bases, leaving 17 bases between them. The CDR3 covers 14 residues. In DNA, the CDR3 is TGTGCCAGCGGGGCCAGCGCCTACCTCTATGGCTACACCTTC. Residues: CASGASAYLYGYTF.

The V call is TRBV9, the J call TRBJ2-2, with TRBD2 matching over 9 bases. This CDR3 is built from 17 residues. The ends lost 3 bases at V and 4 bases at J; junction bases unmatched: 10. The germline gives CDR1 SGDLS, CDR2 YYNGEE. Here the CDR3 reads CASSAGGGAPSTGELFF. The CDR3 DNA follows: TGTGCCAGCAGCGCCGGCGGGGGGGCCCCCAGCACCGGGGAGCTGTTTTTT. Drawing the rest from reference TRBV9 and TRBJ2-2, the complete variable domain is DSGVTQTPKHLITATGQRVTLRCSPRSGDLSVYWYQQSLDQGLQFLIQYYNGEERAKGNILERFSAQQFPDLHSELNLSSLELGDSALYFCASSAGGGAPSTGELFFGEGSRLTVL.

The rearrangement uses TRBV30 and TRBJ2-5; D not resolved. The V gene lost 5 bases and the J gene lost 3 bases, with 16 bases spanning the gap. CDR3 length: 14 amino acids. Germline assignment: CDR1 GTSNPN and CDR2 SVGIG (reference sequence). Here the CDR3 DNA reads TGTGCCTGGGGTATTGGGCTTACGGAAGAGACCCAGTACTTC. This translates into CAWGIGLTEETQYF.

The chain has TRBV14 and TRBJ2-1; D is unclear. Trimming removed 2 bases at V and 11 bases at J, with 13 bases between. There are 13 residues in the CDR3. Per the germline V gene, CDR1 is SGHDN and CDR2 is FVKESK. The CDR3 bases are TGTGCCAGCAGCCAATCTAATCTAGATCAGCAGTTCTTC. It encodes CASSQSNLDQQFF.

The chain combines TRBV7-7 with TRBJ2-3; D may correspond to TRBD1 or TRBD2 (5 bases each). The CDR3 consists of 13 residues. V was cut by 5 bases and J by 6 bases, with 12 bases left in between. In germline, CDR1 is SSHAT, CDR2 FNYEAQ (reference sequence). DNA for the CDR3: TGTGCCAGCAGCGTACCGGGGACGGATACGCAGTATTTT. It codes for CASSVPGTDTQYF.

The CDR3 here is CASSLSFTGELFF. CDR3 nucleotide sequence: TGTGCCAGCAGCCTGAGTTTCACCGGGGAGCTGTTTTTT. The V gene is TRBV3-1, the J gene TRBJ2-2; D is unclear. Trimming took 4 bases from V and 4 from J, leaving 7 bases between them. The germline V gene has CDR1 LGHDT and CDR2 YNNKEL (reference sequence). The CDR3 extends over 13 amino acids. Full variable domain (outside the CDR3, taken from reference TRBV3-1 and TRBJ2-2): DTAVSQTPKYLVTQMGNDKSIKCEQNLGHDTMYWYKQDSKKFLKIMFSYNNKELIINETVPNRFSPKSPDKAHLNLHINSLELGDSAVYFCASSLSFTGELFFGEGSRLTVL.

The V and J genes are TRBV20-1 and TRBJ2-1; 9 bases are a match to TRBD2. Germline V gene data show CDR1 as DFQATT and CDR2 as SNEGSKA (reference sequence). The CDR3 runs to 14 residues. For the CDR3, the DNA is TGCAGGACCGTTAGCGGGAGCTCCTACAATGAGCAGTTCTTC. Translated: CRTVSGSSYNEQFF.

The chain couples TRBV18 to TRBJ2-7, with TRBD1 as a possible D gene (7 bases). Germline loops: CDR1 KGHSH, CDR2 LQKENI. This CDR3 region has 14 residues. Trimming shortened V by 1 base and J by 3 bases, and 10 bases separated the two germline ends. The CDR3, as DNA: TGTGCCAGCTCACCACGGAGGGACAGCTACGAGCAGTACTTC. It yields the protein CASSPRRDSYEQYF.

With respect to this clonotype: No conserved phenylalanine or tryptophan ends this CDR3, so it is likely a read error. No DNA is shown, since the ends of the CDR3 on it are uncertain; the CDR3 is the one TCRdb lists. This sequence joins TRBV3-1 and TRBJ2-7. Germline CDR1 LGHDT, CDR2 YNNKEL (reference sequence). The CDR3 length is 11 residues, termini included. The CDR3 spells CASSQEGAVDI.

The rearrangement links TRBV10-3 to TRBJ2-1; the D is unclear. CDR3 length: 13 residues. Trimming pared 0 bases from V and 7 bases from J, leaving 7 bases between. Per the germline V gene, CDR1 is ENHRY and CDR2 is SYGVKD. As DNA, the CDR3 is TGTGCCATCAGTGAGTCGAAAGGGAATGAGCAGTTCTTC. This codes for CAISESKGNEQFF.

CDR3 residues: CASKPRDYQETQYF. In nucleotides, the CDR3 is TGTGCCAGCAAGCCCCGGGACTACCAAGAGACCCAGTACTTC. The J gene is TRBJ2-5, the V gene TRBV6-2 or TRBV6-3; a weak D match, TRBD2 (6 bases). CDR1 is MNHEY and CDR2 is SVGEGT in the germline V gene. Trimming took off 7 bases at V and 0 bases at J, with 12 bases between the two ends. This CDR3 has 14 amino acids.

The chain has TRBV5-1 and TRBJ1-1; D remains unclear. Germline V gives CDR1 SGHRS, CDR2 YFSETQ. The CDR3 length is 14 residues. V shed 1 base and J shed 6 bases, with 13 bases lying between them. The CDR3 nucleotides read TGCGCCAGCAGCTTGCAGTCTAATTCAGCTGAAGCTTTCTTT. Translated: CASSLQSNSAEAFF.

The gene calls are TRBV24-1 and TRBJ2-3, with D perhaps matching TRBD2 (5 bases). CDR1 and CDR2 (germline): KGHDR, SFDVKD. The length of the CDR3 is 13 residues. V was cut by 2 bases and J by 4 bases, with 6 bases left in between. The CDR3 DNA reads TGTGCCACCAGTGATTCCGGGGCAGATACGCAGTATTTT. Its protein product is CATSDSGADTQYF.

This clonotype has a single count. The gene calls are TRBV5-1 and TRBJ2-2; D ambiguous. The CDR3 spans 15 residues. From germline, CDR1 is SGHRS and CDR2 YFSETQ. Trimming stripped 0 bases from V and 0 bases from J, with 6 bases between. The chain's CDR3 is CASSLAPPNTGELFF. DNA for the CDR3: TGCGCCAGCAGCTTGGCGCCTCCGAACACCGGGGAGCTGTTTTTT.

This clonotype was seen more than once but under ten times. The chain carries TRBV18 and TRBJ2-5, with D unclear. Trimming pared 3 bases from V and 1 base from J, leaving 3 bases between. Per the germline V gene, CDR1 is KGHSH and CDR2 is LQKENI. CDR3 size: 12 residues. CDR3 region: CASSPLQETQYF. CDR3 in DNA: TGTGCCAGCTCACCGCTCCAAGAGACCCAGTACTTC.

This clonotype was detected once. The chain carries TRBV24-1 and TRBJ2-1; TRBD2 matches at 8 bases. Germline assignment: CDR1 KGHDR and CDR2 SFDVKD. The CDR3 runs 16 residues. Unmatched junction bases numbered 6, after V lost 2 bases and J lost 4 bases. CDR3 bases: TGTGCCACCAGTGATTCCCGGGGGGGGATTTACAATGAGCAGTTCTTC. Translated, it gives CATSDSRGGIYNEQFF.

V is TRBV11-1 and J is TRBJ2-3, with D hard to call. The V gene's germline CDR1 is SGHAT and CDR2 FQDESV (reference sequence). V was trimmed by 3 bases and J by 0 bases, leaving 13 bases between them. CDR3 size: 16 residues. The CDR3 here is CASSFSYGSSTDTQYF. CDR3 nucleotides: TGTGCCAGCAGCTTCTCGTACGGCTCTAGCACAGATACGCAGTATTTT.

The V and J genes are TRBV12-3 or TRBV12-4 and TRBJ2-5; 10 bases are shared with TRBD1. V was clipped by 4 bases and J by 5 bases; unmatched bases: 7. The CDR3 has 15 residues. The CDR3: CASSSTGGAGETQYF. CDR3 nucleotides: TGTGCCAGCAGTTCGACAGGGGGCGCGGGGGAGACCCAGTACTTC.

The rearrangement links TRBV27 to TRBJ2-5; unclear D gene. CDR3 length equals 14 residues. Trimming stripped 3 bases from V and 3 bases from J, with 11 bases between. Germline CDR1 and CDR2: MNHEY and SMNVEV (reference sequence). The CDR3 loop reads CASSLKDLKETQYF. Here the CDR3 DNA reads TGTGCCAGCAGTTTGAAGGATCTGAAAGAGACCCAGTACTTC.

J is TRBJ2-7 and V is TRBV6-2 or TRBV6-3; 9 bases agree with TRBD1. The CDR3 loop spans 14 amino acids. Germline CDR1 and CDR2: MNHEY and SVGEGT. The ends lost 7 bases at V and 2 bases at J; junction bases unmatched: 6. CDR3 coding DNA: TGTGCCAGCACCACAGGGGGCTACCCCTACGAGCAGTACTTC. Translated: CASTTGGYPYEQYF.

This clonotype showed up just a few times. The chain combines TRBV4-1 with TRBJ1-2; 9 bases map to TRBD1. The CDR3 covers 11 residues. J gave up 5 bases and V 8 bases, and 0 bases lay outside the gene matches. Germline V lookup: CDR1 MGHRA, CDR2 YSYEKL. In DNA, the CDR3 is TGCGCCAGCGGACAGGGGTATGGCTACACCTTC. Its translation is CASGQGYGYTF.